What follows is one T cell receptor (beta chain) and its context. The data were obtained in a study of blood T cell repertoires in COVID-19. Here immunoSEQ multiplex PCR was the method, and the copy in TCRdb shows in-frame clones only, minus some. Of some 130,000 clones listed, less than 80% are singletons. The receptor comes from a man aged 55 to 70 with acute or convalescent COVID-19. Sequenced: peripheral blood.

CDR3 residues: CASSFLAGAGIENIQYF. Written as DNA, the CDR3 is TGTGCCAGCAGTTTCCTAGCGGGAGCGGGGATCGAAAACATTCAGTACTTC. The gene calls are TRBV28 and TRBJ2-4, with 10 nucleotides matching TRBD2. This CDR3 is built from 17 residues. Germline CDR1 is MDHEN and CDR2 is SYDVKM. The junction had 10 bases not matched to a gene; V was cut back by 3 bases and J by 5 bases.